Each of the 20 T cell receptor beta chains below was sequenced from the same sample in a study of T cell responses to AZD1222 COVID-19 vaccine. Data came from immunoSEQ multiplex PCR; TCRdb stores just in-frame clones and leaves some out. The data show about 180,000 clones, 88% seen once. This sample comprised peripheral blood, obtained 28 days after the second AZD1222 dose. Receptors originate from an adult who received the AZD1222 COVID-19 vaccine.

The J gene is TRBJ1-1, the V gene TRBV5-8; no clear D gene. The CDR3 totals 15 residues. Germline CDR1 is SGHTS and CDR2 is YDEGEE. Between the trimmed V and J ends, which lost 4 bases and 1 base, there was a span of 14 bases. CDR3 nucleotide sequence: TGTGCCAGCAGCCCAAGTAACTCAGCGAACACTGAAGCTTTCTTT. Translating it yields CASSPSNSANTEAFF.

The CDR3 sequence: CASSLATSYEQYF. CDR3 nucleotide sequence: TGCGCCAGCAGCTTGGCCACCTCCTACGAGCAGTACTTC. V gene TRBV5-1 combines with J gene TRBJ2-7, with D unclear. The CDR3 sequence is 13 residues long. Germline CDR1 SGHRS, CDR2 YFSETQ. V was trimmed by 0 bases and J by 0 bases, leaving 4 bases between them.

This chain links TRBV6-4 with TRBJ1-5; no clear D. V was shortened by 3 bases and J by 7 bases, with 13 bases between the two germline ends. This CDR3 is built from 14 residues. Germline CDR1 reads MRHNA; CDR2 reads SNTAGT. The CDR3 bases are TGTGCCAGCAGTGAGACATCCGCAGGCCAGCCCCAGCATTTT. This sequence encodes CASSETSAGQPQHF.

The CDR3 is CASSPDSYGYTF. For the CDR3, the DNA is TGTGCCAGCAGCCCAGACAGCTATGGCTACACCTTC. The genes are TRBV28 and TRBJ1-2, with a weak D call TRBD1 (5 bases). The V end was cut by 6 bases, the J end by 4 bases, with 9 bases between. The length of the CDR3 is 12 residues. The germline V gene encodes CDR1 MDHEN and CDR2 SYDVKM.

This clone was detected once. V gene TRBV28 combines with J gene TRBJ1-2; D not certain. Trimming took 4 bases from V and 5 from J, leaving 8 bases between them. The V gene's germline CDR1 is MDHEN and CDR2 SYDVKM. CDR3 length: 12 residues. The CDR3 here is CASSWQQYGYTF. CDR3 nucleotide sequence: TGTGCCAGCAGTTGGCAGCAATATGGCTACACCTTC.

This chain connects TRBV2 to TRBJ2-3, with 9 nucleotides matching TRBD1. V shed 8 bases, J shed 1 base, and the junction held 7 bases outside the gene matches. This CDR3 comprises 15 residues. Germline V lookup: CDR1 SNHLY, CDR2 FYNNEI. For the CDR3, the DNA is TGTGCCAGCGGGGACCGGGACAGGGGCACAGATACGCAGTATTTT. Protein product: CASGDRDRGTDTQYF.

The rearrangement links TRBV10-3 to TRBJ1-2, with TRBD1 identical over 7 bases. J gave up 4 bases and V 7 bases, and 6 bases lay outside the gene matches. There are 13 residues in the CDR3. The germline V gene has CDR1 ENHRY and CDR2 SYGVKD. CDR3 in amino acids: CAITPGGAYGYTF. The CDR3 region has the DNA TGTGCCATCACCCCAGGGGGGGCCTATGGCTACACCTTC.

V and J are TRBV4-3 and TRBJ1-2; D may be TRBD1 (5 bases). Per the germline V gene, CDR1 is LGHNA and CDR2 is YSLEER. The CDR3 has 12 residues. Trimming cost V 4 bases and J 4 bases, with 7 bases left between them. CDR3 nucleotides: TGCGCCAGCAGCCGGCAGGGCTATGGCTACACCTTC. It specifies CASSRQGYGYTF.

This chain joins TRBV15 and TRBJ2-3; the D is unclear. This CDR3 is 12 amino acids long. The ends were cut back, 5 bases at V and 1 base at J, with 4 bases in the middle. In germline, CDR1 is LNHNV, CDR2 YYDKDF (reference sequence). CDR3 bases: TGTGCCACCAGCCGACGCACAGATACGCAGTATTTT. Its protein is CATSRRTDTQYF.

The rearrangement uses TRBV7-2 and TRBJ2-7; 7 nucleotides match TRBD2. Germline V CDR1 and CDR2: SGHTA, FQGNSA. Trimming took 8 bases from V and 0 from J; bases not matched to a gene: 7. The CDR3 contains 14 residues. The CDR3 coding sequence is TGTGCCAGCGGTAGGGACTATACCTCCTACGAGCAGTACTTC. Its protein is CASGRDYTSYEQYF.

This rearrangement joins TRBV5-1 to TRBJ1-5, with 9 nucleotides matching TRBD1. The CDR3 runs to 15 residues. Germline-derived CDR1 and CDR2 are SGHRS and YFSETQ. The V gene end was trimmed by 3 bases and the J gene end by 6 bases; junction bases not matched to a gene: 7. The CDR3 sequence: CASSSQGAGGQPQHF. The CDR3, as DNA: TGCGCCAGCAGCTCACAGGGGGCAGGGGGTCAGCCCCAGCATTTT.

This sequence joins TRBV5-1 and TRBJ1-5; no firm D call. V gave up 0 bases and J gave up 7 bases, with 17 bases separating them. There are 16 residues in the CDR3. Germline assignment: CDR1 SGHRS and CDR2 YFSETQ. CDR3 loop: CASSLVPGAGEQPQHF. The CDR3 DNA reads TGCGCCAGCAGCTTGGTTCCCGGAGCCGGGGAACAGCCCCAGCATTTT.

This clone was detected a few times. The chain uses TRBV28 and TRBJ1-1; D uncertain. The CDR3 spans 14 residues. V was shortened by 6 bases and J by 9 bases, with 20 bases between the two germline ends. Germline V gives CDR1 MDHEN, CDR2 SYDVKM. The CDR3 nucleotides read TGTGCCAGCAGCTTTTGGACCTCCACTAACCAAGCTTTCTTT. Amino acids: CASSFWTSTNQAFF.

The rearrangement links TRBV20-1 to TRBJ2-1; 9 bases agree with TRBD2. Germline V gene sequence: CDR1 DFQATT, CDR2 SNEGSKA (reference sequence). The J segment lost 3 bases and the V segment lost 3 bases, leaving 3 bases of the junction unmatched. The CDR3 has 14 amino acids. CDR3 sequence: CSASETSGYNEQFF. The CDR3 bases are TGCAGTGCTAGTGAGACTAGCGGCTACAATGAGCAGTTCTTC.

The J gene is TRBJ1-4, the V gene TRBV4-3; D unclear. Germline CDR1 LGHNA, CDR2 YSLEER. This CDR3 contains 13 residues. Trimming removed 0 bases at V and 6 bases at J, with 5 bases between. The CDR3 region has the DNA TGCGCCAGCAGCCAAGATCAGTATGAAAAACTGTTTTTT. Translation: CASSQDQYEKLFF.

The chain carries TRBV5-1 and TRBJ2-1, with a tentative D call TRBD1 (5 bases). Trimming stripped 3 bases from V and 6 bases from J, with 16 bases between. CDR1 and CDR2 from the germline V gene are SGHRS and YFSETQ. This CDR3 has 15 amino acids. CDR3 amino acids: CASSSGAGSFNEQFF. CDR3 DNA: TGCGCCAGCAGCTCTGGGGCAGGGTCTTTCAATGAGCAGTTCTTC. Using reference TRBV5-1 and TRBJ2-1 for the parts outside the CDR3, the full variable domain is KAGVTQTPRYLIKTRGQQVTLSCSPISGHRSVSWYQQTPGQGLQFLFEYFSETQRNKGNFPGRFSGRQFSNSRSEMNVSTLELGDSALYLCASSSGAGSFNEQFFGPGTRLTVL.

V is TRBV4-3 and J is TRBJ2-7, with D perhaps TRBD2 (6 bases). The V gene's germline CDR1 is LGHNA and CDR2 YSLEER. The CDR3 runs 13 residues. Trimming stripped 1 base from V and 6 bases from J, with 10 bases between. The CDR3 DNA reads TGCGCCAGCAGCCAAGGTGCCGGGAGCGAGCAGTACTTC. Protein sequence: CASSQGAGSEQYF.

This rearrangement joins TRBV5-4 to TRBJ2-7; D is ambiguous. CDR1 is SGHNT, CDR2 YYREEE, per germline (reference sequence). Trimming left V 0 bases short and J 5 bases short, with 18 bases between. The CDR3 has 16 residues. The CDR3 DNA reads TGTGCCAGCAGCTTGGATCCCGGACGGACGAGGAACGAGCAGTACTTC. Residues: CASSLDPGRTRNEQYF. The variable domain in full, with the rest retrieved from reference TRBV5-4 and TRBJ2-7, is ETGVTQSPTHLIKTRGQQVTLRCSSQSGHNTVSWYQQALGQGPQFIFQYYREEENGRGNFPPRFSGLQFPNYSSELNVNALELDDSALYLCASSLDPGRTRNEQYFGPGTRLTVT.

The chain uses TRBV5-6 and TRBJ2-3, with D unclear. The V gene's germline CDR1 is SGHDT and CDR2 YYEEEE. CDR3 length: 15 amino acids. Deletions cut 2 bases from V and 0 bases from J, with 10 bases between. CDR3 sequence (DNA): TGTGCCAGCAGCTTCCCAGGTGCTAGCACAGATACGCAGTATTTT. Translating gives CASSFPGASTDTQYF.

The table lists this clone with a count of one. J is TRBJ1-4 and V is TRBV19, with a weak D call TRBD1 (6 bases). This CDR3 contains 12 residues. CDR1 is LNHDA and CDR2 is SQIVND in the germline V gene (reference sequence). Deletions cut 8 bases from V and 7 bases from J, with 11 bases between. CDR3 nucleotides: TGTGCCAGTCACAGGGCGGCTGAAAAACTGTTTTTT. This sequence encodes CASHRAAEKLFF.